This TCR beta chain was captured by sequencing in a study of T cells in Graves' hyperthyroidism and ophthalmopathy. TCR beta CDR3 region amplification was performed from RNA transcripts. During a first-round RT-PCR of the TCR CDR3, the HTBI primer set was used. MiXCR, applied by TCRdb to the multiplex PCR reads, yields one record per CDR3 protein. Found here are 400,000 to 500,000 distinct CDR3 sequences, roughly 14% of them singletons; the top ten hold less than 20%. This clonotype was found many times. The V gene end was trimmed by 6 bases and the J gene end by 6 bases; junction bases not matched to a gene: 4. The V gene's germline CDR1 is MNHNS and CDR2 SASEGT. CDR3 length: 12 amino acids. Those patients with uncontrolled infection, other autoimmune disease, pregnancy or lactation were excluded. Out of over 7.5 ml of fresh peripheral blood came the PBMCs.

This rearrangement joins TRBV6-1 to TRBJ1-2; 7 bases line up with TRBD1. This TCR derives from a woman aged 18-35 years with Graves' hyperthyroidism. Sequences were obtained from blood. Written as DNA, the CDR3 is TGTGCCAGCAGACTCGGACAGGATGGCTACACCTTC. This translates into CASRLGQDGYTF.